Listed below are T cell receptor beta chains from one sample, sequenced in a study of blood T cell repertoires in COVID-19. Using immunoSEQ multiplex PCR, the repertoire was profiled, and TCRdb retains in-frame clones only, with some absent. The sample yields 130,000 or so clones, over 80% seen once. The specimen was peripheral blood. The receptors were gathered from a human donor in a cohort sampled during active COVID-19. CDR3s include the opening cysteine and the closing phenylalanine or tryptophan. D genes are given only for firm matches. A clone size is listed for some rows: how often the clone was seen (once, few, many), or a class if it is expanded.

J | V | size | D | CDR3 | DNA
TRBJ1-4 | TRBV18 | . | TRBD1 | CASSPDRGLNEKLFF | TGTGCCAGCTCACCCGACAGGGGGCTTAATGAAAAACTGTTTTTT
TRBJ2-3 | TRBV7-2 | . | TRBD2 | CASSRTSIYTDTQYF | TGTGCCAGCAGCAGGACTAGTATTTACACAGATACGCAGTATTTT
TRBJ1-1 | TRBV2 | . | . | CASTRMNTEAFF | TGTGCCAGCACGAGGATGAACACTGAAGCTTTCTTT
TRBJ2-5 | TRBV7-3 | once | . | CASSLNTGQETQYF | TGTGCCAGCAGCTTAAATACAGGCCAAGAGACCCAGTACTTC
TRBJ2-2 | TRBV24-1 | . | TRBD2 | CATSDPSSGRTGELFF | TGTGCCACCAGTGATCCTTCTAGCGGGCGAACCGGGGAGCTGTTTTTT
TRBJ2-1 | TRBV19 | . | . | CASSKRSRDFQFF | TGTGCCAGTAGTAAAAGGTCTAGAGATTTCCAGTTCTTC
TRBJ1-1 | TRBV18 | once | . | CASSPGGGQTEAFF | TGTGCCAGCTCACCAGGCGGGGGCCAGACTGAAGCTTTCTTT
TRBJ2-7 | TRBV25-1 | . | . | CASSDLLGSRSYEQYF | TGTGCCAGCAGTGATCTCCTGGGGAGCCGATCCTACGAGCAGTACTTC
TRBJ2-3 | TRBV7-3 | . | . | CASSLGQSLGADTQYF | TGTGCCAGCAGCTTAGGGCAGTCGTTAGGGGCAGATACGCAGTATTTT
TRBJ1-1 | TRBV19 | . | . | CASSPPQGRTEAFF | TGTGCCAGTAGTCCTCCACAGGGTCGGACTGAAGCTTTCTTT
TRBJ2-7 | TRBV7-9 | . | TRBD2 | CASSLVKAGGSYEQYF | TGTGCCAGCAGCTTAGTAAAAGCGGGAGGGTCCTACGAGCAGTACTTC
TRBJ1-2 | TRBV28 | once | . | CASKGQNYGYTF | TGTGCCAGTAAAGGACAGAACTATGGCTACACCTTC
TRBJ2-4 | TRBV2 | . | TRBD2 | CASRQRLAGGSAKNIQYF | TGTGCCAGCAGGCAGAGACTAGCGGGAGGCTCAGCCAAAAACATTCAGTACTTC
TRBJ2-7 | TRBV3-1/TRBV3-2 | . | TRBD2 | CASSQDRLAATYEQYF | TGTGCCAGCAGCCAAGACCGACTAGCGGCCACCTACGAGCAGTACTTC
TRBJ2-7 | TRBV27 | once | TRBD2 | CASSLIPSGTYEQYF | TGTGCCAGCAGTTTAATCCCTAGCGGAACCTACGAGCAGTACTTC
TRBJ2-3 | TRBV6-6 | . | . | CASRRSLTDTQYF | TGTGCCAGCAGACGTAGCCTCACAGATACGCAGTATTTT
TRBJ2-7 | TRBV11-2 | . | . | CASSLRRQGEQYF | TGTGCCAGCAGCTTAAGGCGGCAGGGCGAGCAGTACTTC